This TCR beta chain was recorded in a study of shared clonotypes between healthy human individuals (dated by TCRdb to 2018 to 2020). Regarding the complete study: A few men and two women, aged 18 to 49 years, made up the cohort. Leukapheresis yielded between about 0.94 and 8.9 billion PBMCs per donor. The study deeply sequenced blood TCR repertoires of about 5 healthy adults to estimate repertoire size and the extent of clonotype sharing between individuals. To increase sequencing depth and limit assay-specific biases, TCR repertoire library preparation and sequencing were carried out by different laboratories using diverse techniques. For each donor, CD4 naive and CD4 memory were each given three plates, CD8 naive was given two plates, and CD8 memory was given one plate.

CD8 naive samples were CD45RO-negative cells positively selected for CCR7, giving a CD45RA+CCR7+ population that excluded TemRA cells. The donors were healthy, HIV-negative adults with no recently reported acute infections or vaccinations. Every donor was a Caucasian adult living in Nashville, Tennessee, USA. Blood was obtained by leukapheresis, after which PBMCs were separated by Ficoll-Histopaque density gradient centrifugation and cryopreserved in liquid nitrogen vapor phase. Analytical flow cytometry was used to check the purity and quantity of each magnetically sorted T cell population. Genomic DNA was isolated from each sorted fraction and quantified by UV absorbance on a Nanodrop 2000c. V loses 4 bases of germline sequence and J loses 3 bases, and the interval between the two ends is 7 bases. There are 12 amino acids in the CDR3, from cysteine to phenylalanine inclusive. CDR3 DNA only is kept here, 36 bases in frame from base 1. From the germline V gene, CDR1 is SGHRS and CDR2 is YFSETQ.

Points on this clone: No antigen is known for it. No much larger clone is present one base from it, and per-base qualities are unavailable.

The investigation overall reported the following: Sharing across several donors was observed for about 5% of naive CD4, around 3.5% of naive CD8, about 2.5% of memory CD4, and roughly 0.4% of memory CD8 clonotypes. Naive subsets generally had larger estimated clonotype richness than memory subsets did. The small number of donors limited the genetic and exposure-history diversity represented. Rarefaction of sorted-subset datasets indicated incomplete sequencing despite the large sequencing depth. Pairwise subsampling indicated that sequencing depth was expected to affect the degree of clonotype sharing among donors. Sampling was restricted to blood, and TCR repertoires in tissue are likely to differ from TCR repertoires in blood. Clonotypes shared by all four sorted-subset donors showed higher generation probabilities than non-shared clonotypes.

Using the deep immunoSEQ assay, TCR CDR3 regions were amplified from genomic DNA by multiplex PCR. Extracted genomic DNA from each cell subset was distributed evenly across all wells of several immunoSEQ 96-well plates, and each plate was treated as a replicate. For sorted subsets, 150 to 250 ng of genomic DNA, equivalent to around 31,000 T cell genomes, went into each replicate PCR. Purified libraries were quantified with a Qubit 3.0 fluorometer, sized on a Bioanalyzer 2100, and re-quantified with the KAPA Library Quantification kit. Every immunoSEQ 96-well plate was sequenced on a dedicated single-read 150-cycle Illumina NextSeq 550 flow cell. The original pipeline was this. Because the immunoSEQ output included only junctional sequences and no quality scores, the filtering could not be the same as the filtering used for full-length reads. To assign V/J genes and CDR3, sequences were annotated using PyIR, a Python wrapper for IgBLAST v1.9, with IMGT germline references. Reads with weak V/J assignments (E-value above 1e-6), missing CDR3, stop codons, out-of-frame junctions, or ambiguous translated residues were removed. V3J clonotypes were defined as sequences sharing an identical inferred V gene, J gene, and CDR3 amino acid sequence. To compute the percentage overlap between repertoires, the number of shared unique clonotypes was divided by the size of the smaller repertoire. Richness of each repertoire was evaluated using RTK rarefaction, the Chao1 estimator, and Recon v2.1 estimates of unobserved clonotypes. For all TCRbeta clonotypes obtained by the gDNA method from a handful of donors, generation probabilities were computed with OLGA. The source is immuneACCESS, and TCRdb retained only in-frame sequences with V and J called. Part of the clones is not carried over; for the studies checked, unresolved V genes explain less than half of this, and the remainder is unexplained. V, J and clone size are those of that table, while D and trimming were read from the DNA. The sample table contains millions of clones; only one count was recorded for about 93% of them. Together, the top ten hold approximately 1.7% of the sample.

The clonotype was recovered from a man in his late teens or twenties in good health. Some clones in this sample may be carry-over from other donors' samples. The sequencing input was naive CD8+ T cells from PBMCs. This specimen's cell subset or site label, interpreted: CD45RA+CCR7+. This chain is built from TRBV5-1 and TRBJ1-1, with no reliable assignment of the D segment. The CDR3 protein sequence reads: CASSLDHTEAFF. The bases read TGCGCCAGCAGCCTGGATCACACTGAAGCTTTCTTT.